This entry describes one TCR beta chain. Sequencing used immunoSEQ multiplex PCR; TCRdb keeps in-frame clones, though not all of them. The sample contains 70,000 to 95,000 clones, about 80% of which appear only once. Germline V gene data show CDR1 as KGHSH and CDR2 as LQKENI. This CDR3 is 16 amino acids long. The V and J ends lost 3 bases and 8 bases respectively, with 20 bases between them. These data come from a study of OX40 agonist ivuxolimab in advanced cancers. The V gene is TRBV18, the J gene TRBJ2-1; D is uncertain. The source is an adult with an advanced solid tumor such as melanoma, head and neck, liver or kidney cancer. The specimen comprised CD4+ or CD8+ T cells sorted from blood, sampled in a trial of the OX40 agonist ivuxolimab. CDR3 loop: CASSPTALGFGDEQFF. The DNA of the CDR3 is TGTGCCAGCTCACCGACCGCCCTAGGATTCGGCGATGAGCAGTTCTTC.